A single T cell receptor beta chain is shown here with its context. The CDR3 length is 17 residues. Germline-derived CDR1 and CDR2 are SGHTS and YDEGEE. J lost 6 bases, V lost 4 bases, and 15 bases had no gene match. The entry originates in a study of blood T cell repertoires in COVID-19. Turning to the study itself: Some COVID-19 samples were acute and others convalescent; all came from the United States, Italy and Spain. PBMCs, B-cell-depleted T cells, or T cells were the source of the cDNA or gDNA that made up the material.

In the original workflow: Estimation of nucleated cell counts was performed using reference gene primer amplification. This table comes from immunoSEQ multiplex PCR, and its TCRdb copy is limited to in-frame clones, with some not included. D and trimming come from the DNA, and the V and J calls and clone size come from that table. The data contain roughly 82,000 clones, over 70% of them singletons. This rearrangement joins TRBV5-8 to TRBJ2-2, with 7 bases fitting TRBD2. The sequencing sample was made of peripheral blood. The clonotype comes from a woman aged 55-70 years with acute or convalescent COVID-19. CDR3 region: CASSRPNRGLNSGELFF. CDR3 nucleotide sequence: TGTGCCAGCAGCCGACCGAATAGGGGACTAAATTCCGGGGAGCTGTTTTTT.